The text below deals with one T cell receptor (beta chain). Its antigen is not identified. The junction had 10 bases not matched to a gene; V was cut back by 4 bases and J by 1 base. The CDR3 is 20 amino acids. Per the germline V gene, CDR1 is SGHTA and CDR2 is FQGNSA. The record originates from a study of OX40 agonist ivuxolimab in advanced cancers. Study details: In three patients, partial responses were observed, one with hepatocellular carcinoma and two with cutaneous melanoma. Regarding the study as a whole: The average count of expanded clones was higher among CD8+ T cells than among CD4+. Specificity for antigen went undetermined in the expanded peripheral T cells.

The method was immunoSEQ multiplex PCR; TCRdb's version includes in-frame clones alone and lacks a portion of them. The sample consists of tens of thousands of clones, 70% to 90% of them appearing once. The TCR was taken from an adult with an advanced solid tumor such as melanoma, head and neck, liver or kidney cancer. The sequencing here drew on CD4+ or CD8+ T cells sorted from blood, taken in a trial of the OX40 agonist ivuxolimab. This chain joins TRBV7-2 and TRBJ2-1, with 16 bases that match TRBD2. This CDR3 reads CASSSAGTSGRAQSYNEQFF. The CDR3 coding sequence is TGTGCCAGCAGCTCAGCTGGGACTAGCGGGAGGGCCCAATCCTACAATGAGCAGTTCTTC.